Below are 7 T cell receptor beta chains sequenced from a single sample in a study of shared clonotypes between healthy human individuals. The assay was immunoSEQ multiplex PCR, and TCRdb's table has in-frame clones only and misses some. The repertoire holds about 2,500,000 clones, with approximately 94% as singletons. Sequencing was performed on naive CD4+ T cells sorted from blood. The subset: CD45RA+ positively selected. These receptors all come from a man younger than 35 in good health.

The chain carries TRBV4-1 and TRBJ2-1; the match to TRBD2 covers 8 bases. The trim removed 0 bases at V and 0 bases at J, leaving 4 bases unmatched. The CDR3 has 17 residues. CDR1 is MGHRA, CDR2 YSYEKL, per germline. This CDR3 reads CASSQDPGGGSYNEQFF. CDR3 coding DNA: TGCGCCAGCAGCCAAGACCCGGGGGGGGGCTCCTACAATGAGCAGTTCTTC.

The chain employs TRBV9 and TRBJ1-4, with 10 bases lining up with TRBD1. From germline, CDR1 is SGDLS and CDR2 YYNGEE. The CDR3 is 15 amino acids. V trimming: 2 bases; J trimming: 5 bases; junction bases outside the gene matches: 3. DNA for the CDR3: TGTGCCAGCAGCGTCGGGACAGGGGAAAATGAAAAACTGTTTTTT. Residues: CASSVGTGENEKLFF.

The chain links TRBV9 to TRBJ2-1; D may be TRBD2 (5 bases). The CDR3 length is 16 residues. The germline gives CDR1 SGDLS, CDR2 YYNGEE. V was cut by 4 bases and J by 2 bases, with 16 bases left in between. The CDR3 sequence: CASSLRPSQTYNEQFF. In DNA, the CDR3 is TGTGCCAGCAGCCTACGCCCTAGCCAAACCTACAATGAGCAGTTCTTC.

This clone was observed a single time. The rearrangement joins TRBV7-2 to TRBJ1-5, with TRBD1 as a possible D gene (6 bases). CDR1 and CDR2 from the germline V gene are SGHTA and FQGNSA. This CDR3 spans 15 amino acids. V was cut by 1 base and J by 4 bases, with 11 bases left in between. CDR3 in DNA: TGTGCCAGCAGCTTAGAAGGGGGTTTAAATCAGCCCCAGCATTTT. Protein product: CASSLEGGLNQPQHF.

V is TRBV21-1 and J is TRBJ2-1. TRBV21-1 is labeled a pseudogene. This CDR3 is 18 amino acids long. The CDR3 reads CASSIQPHRRDEIGEQFF. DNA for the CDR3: TGTGCCAGCAGCATCCAACCCCACCGCCGCGACGAGATCGGTGAGCAGTTCTTC.

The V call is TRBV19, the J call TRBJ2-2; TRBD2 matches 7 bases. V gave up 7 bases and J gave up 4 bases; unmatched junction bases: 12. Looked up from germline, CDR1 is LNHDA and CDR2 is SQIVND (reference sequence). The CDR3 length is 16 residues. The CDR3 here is CASTPGGGMLTGELFF. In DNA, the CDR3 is TGTGCCAGTACCCCTGGGGGGGGTATGCTCACCGGGGAGCTGTTTTTT.

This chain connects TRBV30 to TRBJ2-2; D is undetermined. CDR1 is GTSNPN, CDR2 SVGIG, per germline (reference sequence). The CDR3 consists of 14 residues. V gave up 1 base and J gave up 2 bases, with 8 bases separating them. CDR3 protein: CAWSAGPNTGELFF. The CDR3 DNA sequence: TGTGCCTGGAGTGCCGGACCTAACACCGGGGAGCTGTTTTTT. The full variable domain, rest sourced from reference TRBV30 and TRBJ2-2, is SQTIHQWPATLVQPVGSPLSLECTVEGTSNPNLYWYRQAAGRGLQLLFYSVGIGQISSEVPQNLSASRPQDRQFILSSKKLLLSDSGFYLCAWSAGPNTGELFFGEGSRLTVL.